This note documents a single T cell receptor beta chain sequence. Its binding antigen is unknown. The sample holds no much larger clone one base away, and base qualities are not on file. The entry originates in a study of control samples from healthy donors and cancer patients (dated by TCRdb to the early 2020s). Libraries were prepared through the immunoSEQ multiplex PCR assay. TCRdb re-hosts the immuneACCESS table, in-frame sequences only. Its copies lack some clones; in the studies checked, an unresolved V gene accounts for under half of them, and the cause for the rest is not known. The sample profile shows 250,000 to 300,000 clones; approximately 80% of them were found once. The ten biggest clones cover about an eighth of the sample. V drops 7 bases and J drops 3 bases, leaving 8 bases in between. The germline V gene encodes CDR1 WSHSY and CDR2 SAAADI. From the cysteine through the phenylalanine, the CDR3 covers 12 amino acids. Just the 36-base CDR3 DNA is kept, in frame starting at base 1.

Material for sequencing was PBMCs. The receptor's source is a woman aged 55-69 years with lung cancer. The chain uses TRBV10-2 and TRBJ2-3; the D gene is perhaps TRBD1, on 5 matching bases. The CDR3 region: CASKQGTDTQYF. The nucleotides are TGCGCCAGCAAGCAGGGTACAGATACGCAGTATTTT.